This T cell receptor beta chain came from a study of CD8+ T cells in alopecia areata. This clone was observed a few times. CDR1 is SNHLY, CDR2 FYNNEI, per germline. The CDR3 loop spans 15 amino acids. V lost 6 bases, J lost 1 base, and 4 bases stayed unmatched. Following extraction, RNA underwent reverse transcription to cDNA, which served as the sequencing template. Data came from immunoSEQ multiplex PCR; TCRdb stores just in-frame clones and leaves some out. The sample carries about 180,000 clones, 45% to 60% recorded once. Stated treatment: oral pan-JAK inhibitor, 5-10 mg twice daily. This chain connects TRBV2 to TRBJ1-5, with 9 bases matching TRBD1. The TCR was taken from a human donor with alopecia areata. The sequencing used CD8+ T cells sorted from blood, collected at approximately week 51, from a patient treated with tofacitinib. The DNA for the CDR3 is TGTGCCAGCAGCAGGACAGGGGACAGCAATCAGCCCCAGCATTTT. Translating gives CASSRTGDSNQPQHF.